The clone carrying this T cell receptor (beta chain) ranks as medium-sized in terms of frequency. Its cognate antigen is unknown. Repertoires were generated with immunoSEQ multiplex PCR, while TCRdb's copy carries only in-frame clones and drops some. This table lists 9,500 to 10,000 clones. HLA-DR+ Treg cells made up the iaTreg subset. CDR1 and CDR2 (germline): MNHEY, SVGAGI. The CDR3 loop spans 14 amino acids. DNA is not recorded here. This entry comes from a study of synovial regulatory T cells in juvenile arthritis. Looking at the study overall: One patient received methotrexate plus infliximab; one lacked treatment information.

Study-wide points: Inflammation-associated Treg cells in blood had less TCR diversity than the remaining blood Treg cells. CDR3 overlap with synovial Tregs was higher for iaTregs than other blood Tregs. Synovial Teff and blood CPL repertoires partially overlapped with iaTreg TCR repertoires, which were largely patient-private.

The V and J genes are TRBV6-5 and TRBJ1-2. The material sequenced was Treg cells from blood. The subset is: HLA-DR+ inflammation-associated blood Treg cells. This sequence was found in a donor between 2 and 35 years old with juvenile idiopathic arthritis. The CDR3 is CASSYEADVYGYTF.